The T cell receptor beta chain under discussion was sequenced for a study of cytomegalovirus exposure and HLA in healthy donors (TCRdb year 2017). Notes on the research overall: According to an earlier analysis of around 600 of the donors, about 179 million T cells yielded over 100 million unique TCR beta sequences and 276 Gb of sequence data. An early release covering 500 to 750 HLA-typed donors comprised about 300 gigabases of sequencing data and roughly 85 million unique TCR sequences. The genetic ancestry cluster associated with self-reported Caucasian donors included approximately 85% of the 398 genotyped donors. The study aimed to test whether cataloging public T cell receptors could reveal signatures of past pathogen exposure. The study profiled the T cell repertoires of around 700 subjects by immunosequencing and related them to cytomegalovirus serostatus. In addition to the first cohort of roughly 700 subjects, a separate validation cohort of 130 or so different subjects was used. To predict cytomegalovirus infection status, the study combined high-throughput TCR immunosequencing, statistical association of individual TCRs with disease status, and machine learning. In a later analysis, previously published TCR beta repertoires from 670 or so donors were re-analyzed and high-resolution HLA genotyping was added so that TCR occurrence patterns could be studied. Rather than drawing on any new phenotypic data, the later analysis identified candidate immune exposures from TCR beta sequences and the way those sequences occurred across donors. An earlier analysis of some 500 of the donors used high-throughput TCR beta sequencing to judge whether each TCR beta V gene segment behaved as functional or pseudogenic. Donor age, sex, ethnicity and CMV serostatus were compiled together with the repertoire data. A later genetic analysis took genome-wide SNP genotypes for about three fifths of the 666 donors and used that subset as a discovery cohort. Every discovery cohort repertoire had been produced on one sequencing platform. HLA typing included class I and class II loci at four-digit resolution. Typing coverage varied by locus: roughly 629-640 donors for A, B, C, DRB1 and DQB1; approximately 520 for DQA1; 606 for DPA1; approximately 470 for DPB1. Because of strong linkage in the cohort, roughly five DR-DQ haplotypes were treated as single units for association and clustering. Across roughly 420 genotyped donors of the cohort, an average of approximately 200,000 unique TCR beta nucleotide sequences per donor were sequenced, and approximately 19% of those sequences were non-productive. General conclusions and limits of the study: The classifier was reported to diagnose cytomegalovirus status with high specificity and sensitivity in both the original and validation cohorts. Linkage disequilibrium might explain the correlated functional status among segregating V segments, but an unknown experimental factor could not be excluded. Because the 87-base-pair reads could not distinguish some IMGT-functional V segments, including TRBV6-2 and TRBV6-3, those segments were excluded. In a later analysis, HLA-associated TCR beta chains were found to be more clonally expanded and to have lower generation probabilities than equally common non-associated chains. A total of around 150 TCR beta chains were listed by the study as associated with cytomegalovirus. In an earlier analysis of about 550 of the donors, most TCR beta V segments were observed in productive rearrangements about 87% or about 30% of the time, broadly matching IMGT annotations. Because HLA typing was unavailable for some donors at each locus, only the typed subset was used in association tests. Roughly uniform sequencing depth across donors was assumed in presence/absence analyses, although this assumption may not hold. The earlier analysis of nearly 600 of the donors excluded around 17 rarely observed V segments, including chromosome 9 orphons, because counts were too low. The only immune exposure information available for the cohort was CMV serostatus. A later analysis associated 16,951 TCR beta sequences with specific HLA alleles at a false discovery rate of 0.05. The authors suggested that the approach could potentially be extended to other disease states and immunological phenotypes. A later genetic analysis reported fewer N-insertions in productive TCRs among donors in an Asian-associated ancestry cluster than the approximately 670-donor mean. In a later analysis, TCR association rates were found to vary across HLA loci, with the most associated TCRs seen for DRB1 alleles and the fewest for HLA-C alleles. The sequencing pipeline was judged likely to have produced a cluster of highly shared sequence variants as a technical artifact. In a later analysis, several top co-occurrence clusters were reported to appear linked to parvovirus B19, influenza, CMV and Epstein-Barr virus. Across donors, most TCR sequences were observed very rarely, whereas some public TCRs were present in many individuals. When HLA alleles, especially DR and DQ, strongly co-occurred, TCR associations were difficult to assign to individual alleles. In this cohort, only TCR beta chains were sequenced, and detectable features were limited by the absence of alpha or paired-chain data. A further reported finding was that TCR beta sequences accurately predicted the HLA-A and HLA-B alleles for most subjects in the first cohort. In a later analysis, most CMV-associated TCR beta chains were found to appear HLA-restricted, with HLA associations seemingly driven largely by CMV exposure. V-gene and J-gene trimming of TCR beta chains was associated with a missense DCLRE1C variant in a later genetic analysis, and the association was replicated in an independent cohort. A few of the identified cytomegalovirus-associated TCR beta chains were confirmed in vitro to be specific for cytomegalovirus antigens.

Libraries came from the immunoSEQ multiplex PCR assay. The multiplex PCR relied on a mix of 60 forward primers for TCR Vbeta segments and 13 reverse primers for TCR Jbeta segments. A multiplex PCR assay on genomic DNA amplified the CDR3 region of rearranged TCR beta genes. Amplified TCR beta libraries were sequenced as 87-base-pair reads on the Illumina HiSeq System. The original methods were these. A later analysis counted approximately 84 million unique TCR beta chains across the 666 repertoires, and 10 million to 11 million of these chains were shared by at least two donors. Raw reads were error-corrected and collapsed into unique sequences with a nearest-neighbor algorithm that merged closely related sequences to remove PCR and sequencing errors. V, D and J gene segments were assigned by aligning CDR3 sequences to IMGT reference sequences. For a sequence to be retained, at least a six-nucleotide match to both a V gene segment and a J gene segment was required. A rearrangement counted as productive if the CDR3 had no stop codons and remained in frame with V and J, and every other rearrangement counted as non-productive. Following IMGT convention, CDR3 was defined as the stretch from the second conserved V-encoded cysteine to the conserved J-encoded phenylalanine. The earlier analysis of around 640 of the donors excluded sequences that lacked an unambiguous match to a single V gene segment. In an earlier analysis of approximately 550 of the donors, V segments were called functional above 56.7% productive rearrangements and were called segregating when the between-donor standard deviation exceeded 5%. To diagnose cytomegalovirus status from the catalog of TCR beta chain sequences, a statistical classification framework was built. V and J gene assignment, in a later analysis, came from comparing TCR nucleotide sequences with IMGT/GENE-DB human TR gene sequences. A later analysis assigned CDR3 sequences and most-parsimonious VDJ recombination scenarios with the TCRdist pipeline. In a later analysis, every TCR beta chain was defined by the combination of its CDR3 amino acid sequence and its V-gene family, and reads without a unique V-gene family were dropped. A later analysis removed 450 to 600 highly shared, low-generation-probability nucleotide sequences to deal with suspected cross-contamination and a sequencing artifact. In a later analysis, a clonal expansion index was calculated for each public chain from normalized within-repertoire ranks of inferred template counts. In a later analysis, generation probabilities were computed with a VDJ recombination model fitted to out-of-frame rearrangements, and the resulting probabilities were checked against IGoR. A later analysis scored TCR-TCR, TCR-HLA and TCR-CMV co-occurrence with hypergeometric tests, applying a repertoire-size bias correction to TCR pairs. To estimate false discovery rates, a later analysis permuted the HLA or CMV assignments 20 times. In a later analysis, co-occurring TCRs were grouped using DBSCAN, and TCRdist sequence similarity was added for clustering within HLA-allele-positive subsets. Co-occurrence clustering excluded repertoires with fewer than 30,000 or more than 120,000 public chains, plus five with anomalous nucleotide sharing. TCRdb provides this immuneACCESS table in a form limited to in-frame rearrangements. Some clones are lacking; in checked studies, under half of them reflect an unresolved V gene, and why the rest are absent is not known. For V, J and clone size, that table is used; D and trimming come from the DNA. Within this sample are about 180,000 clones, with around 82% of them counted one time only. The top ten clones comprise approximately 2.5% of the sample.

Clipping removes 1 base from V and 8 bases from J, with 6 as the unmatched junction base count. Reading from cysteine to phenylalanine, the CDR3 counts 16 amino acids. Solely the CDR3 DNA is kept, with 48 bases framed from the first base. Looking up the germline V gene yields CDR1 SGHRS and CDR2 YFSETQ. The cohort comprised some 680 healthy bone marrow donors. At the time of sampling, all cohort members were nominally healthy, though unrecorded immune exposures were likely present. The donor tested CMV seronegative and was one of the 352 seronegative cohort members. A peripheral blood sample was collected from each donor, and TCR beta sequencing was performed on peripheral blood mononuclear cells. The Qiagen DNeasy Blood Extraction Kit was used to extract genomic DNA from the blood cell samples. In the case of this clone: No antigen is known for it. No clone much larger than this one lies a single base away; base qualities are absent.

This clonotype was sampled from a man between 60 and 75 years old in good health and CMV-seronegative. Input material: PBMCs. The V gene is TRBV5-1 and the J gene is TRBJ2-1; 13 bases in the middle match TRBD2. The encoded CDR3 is CASSLSGTSGTYEQFF. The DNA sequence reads TGCGCCAGCAGCTTGAGTGGGACTAGCGGGACTTATGAGCAGTTCTTC.